These 9 T cell receptor beta chains originate from one sample sequenced in a study of cytomegalovirus exposure and HLA in healthy donors (dated by TCRdb to about 2017). Receptor amplification or capture employed the immunoSEQ multiplex PCR assay. For the multiplex PCR, a mixture combining 60 forward primers for TCR Vbeta segments and 13 reverse primers for TCR Jbeta segments was used. In its TCRdb copy, this immuneACCESS table keeps in-frame sequences only and misses some clones. Where compared with another copy, unresolved V genes explain less than half of these, and the others have no known cause. Here the sample has 210,000 or so clones; around 86% occur a single time. The biggest ten clones account for 1.3% of the sample. The specimen was PBMCs. All receptors derive from a man aged 25-40 years in good health and CMV-seronegative.

The V call is TRBV28, the J call TRBJ1-3; D may be TRBD1 (5 bases). Germline loops: CDR1 MDHEN, CDR2 SYDVKM. V was clipped by 5 bases and J by 1 base, with 9 bases between them. The CDR3 is 14 amino acids. CDR3 residues: CASSDTGSGNTIYF. Written as DNA, the CDR3 is TGTGCCAGCAGTGACACAGGTTCTGGAAACACCATATATTTT.

In the case of this clone: A junction end diverges from the germline sequence, so it may reflect a read error. The V gene is TRBV2, the J gene TRBJ2-6; D perhaps matches TRBD1 (5 bases). CDR1 is SNHLY, CDR2 FYNNEI, per germline. The CDR3 extends over 16 amino acids. CDR3 loop: CASSGQVSSGANGLTF. The CDR3 DNA is TGTGCCAGCAGTGGGCAGGTTTCCTCTGGGGCCAACGGCCTGACTTTC.

The rearrangement uses TRBV29-1 and TRBJ2-1; D possibly corresponds to TRBD1 (5 bases). Per germline, CDR1 SQVTM and CDR2 ANQGSEA. The CDR3 length is 13 residues. V was shortened by 4 bases and J by 5 bases, with 12 bases between the two germline ends. The CDR3 coding sequence is TGCAGCGTTGGCAGGGTCCTGGACAATGAGCAGTTCTTC. It translates to CSVGRVLDNEQFF.

The gene calls are TRBV7-9 and TRBJ1-2, with 11 nucleotides matching TRBD1. The CDR3 runs 15 residues. J lost 7 bases, V lost 5 bases, and 9 bases had no gene match. Germline CDR1 SEHNR, CDR2 FQNEAQ (reference sequence). CDR3 in DNA: TGTGCCAGCAGCCCCGGGACAGGGGGTTTCGCTGGCTACACCTTC. Protein: CASSPGTGGFAGYTF.

By sample share, this clone is medium-sized. This chain links TRBV7-9 with TRBJ1-5; the D is unclear. The CDR3 is 15 residues long. Germline V gene sequence: CDR1 SEHNR, CDR2 FQNEAQ (reference sequence). The V end lost 3 bases, the J end lost 0 bases, and 9 bases lay between the germline ends. The chain's CDR3 is CASSLGGYSNQPQHF. The CDR3, as DNA: TGTGCCAGCAGCTTGGGAGGTTATAGCAATCAGCCCCAGCATTTT.

This clone showed up just a few times. The V gene is TRBV2, the J gene TRBJ2-1, with TRBD1 identical over 7 bases. This CDR3 comprises 15 residues. CDR1 and CDR2 (germline): SNHLY, FYNNEI. Germline trimming cut 10 bases from V and 3 bases from J; bases unmatched to any gene: 12. The CDR3 region is CATEEDRVNYNEQFF. The CDR3 coding sequence is TGTGCCACGGAGGAAGACAGGGTTAACTACAATGAGCAGTTCTTC.

The V call is TRBV28, the J call TRBJ1-2; the D is unclear. The CDR3 spans 15 residues. The germline gives CDR1 MDHEN, CDR2 SYDVKM. V lost 7 bases and J 4 bases, leaving 19 bases between the germline ends. The CDR3 reads CASNEAGSSGYGYTF. The CDR3 region has the DNA TGTGCCAGCAATGAGGCGGGCAGTTCGGGCTATGGCTACACCTTC.

This chain uses TRBV29-1 with TRBJ1-2; no clear D. The CDR3 is made up of 12 amino acids. V lost 6 bases and J 4 bases, leaving 12 bases between the germline ends. Germline V gene data show CDR1 as SQVTM and CDR2 as ANQGSEA. The CDR3 is CSVGQDSYGYTF. CDR3 nucleotide sequence: TGCAGCGTCGGGCAGGACTCCTATGGCTACACCTTC.

This chain connects TRBV9 to TRBJ2-3; D is unresolved. This CDR3 spans 12 amino acids. The V and J ends lost 0 bases and 5 bases respectively, with 4 bases between them. Germline V gene data show CDR1 as SGDLS and CDR2 as YYNGEE. The CDR3 DNA sequence: TGTGCCAGCAGCGTAGAGAGAGATACGCAGTATTTT. Protein sequence: CASSVERDTQYF.